This TCR beta chain originates from a study of blood T cells in healthy people across ages. Sample-barcoded 5' priming and a J-beta primer mix drove a second PCR of roughly 6 to 12 cycles. TCRdb re-derived calls from the 5' RACE reads in MiXCR, one entry per CDR3 protein. Of about 800,000 distinct CDR3 sequences listed, over 45% are singletons. The CDR3 loop spans 16 amino acids. CDR1 is SGHAT and CDR2 is FQDESV in the germline V gene (reference sequence). With 1 base removed from V and 0 bases from J, the gap between germline ends came to 11 bases. Healthy Caucasians from Russia aged roughly 6 to 95 served as donors. Regarding this clonotype: Its antigen is undetermined.

Study-wide results and limits: TCR beta diversity per million T cells fell roughly linearly with age. Long-lived donors had more naive CD4+ cells and higher diversity than aged donors. Any conclusive comparison of naive versus antigen-experienced cells was prevented by using unsorted PBMCs.

The sequence derives from a man aged 25-45 years in good health. This chain connects TRBV11-1 to TRBJ2-3, with TRBD2 as a possible D gene (5 bases). The sequenced sample consisted of blood. CDR3 sequence reads: CASSLGGRGSTDTQYF. CDR3 in DNA: TGTGCCAGCAGCTTAGGTGGGAGAGGGAGCACAGATACGCAGTATTTT.